This TCR beta chain was sequenced in a study of OX40 agonist ivuxolimab in advanced cancers. Measured with immunoSEQ multiplex PCR; TCRdb has only the in-frame clones, and not every one. The sample has about 72,000 clones; roughly nine tenths are singletons. Germline CDR1 and CDR2: KGHSH and LQKENI. Trimming removed 4 bases from V and 4 bases from J, with 8 bases in between. The CDR3 covers 13 residues. The input for sequencing was CD4+ or CD8+ T cells sorted from blood, taken in a trial of the OX40 agonist ivuxolimab. This receptor was identified in an adult with an advanced solid tumor such as melanoma, head and neck, liver or kidney cancer. The V and J genes are TRBV18 and TRBJ1-3; D possibly corresponds to TRBD1 (5 bases). This CDR3 is CASSLDKGNTIYF. The CDR3 DNA follows: TGTGCCAGCTCACTGGACAAAGGAAACACCATATATTTT.